Here is one TCR beta chain with its context. Its antigen is currently unknown. The entry originates in a study of CD8+CD57+ T cells in acquired aplastic anemia. Study-wide findings and caveats: Patient and control CD8+ Simpson's diversity was not significantly different. Roughly 27 shared CD8+ CDR3s appeared highly expressed within patients' immunodominant clones.

For sequencing, patients were chosen who had shown expansion of CD8+CD57+ cells by flow cytometry. No patient had been given any therapy when blood was sampled. The TCR beta profiling, which covered VDJ combination and CDR3 sequence, was carried out using genomic DNA as the template. TCRdb itself ran the reads through MiXCR, one entry per CDR3 protein. Of around 200,000 distinct CDR3 sequences listed, 48% are singletons. Sequenced input: sorted CD4+, CD8+, or CD8+CD57+ T cells (not recorded which) from PBMCs. The TCR was taken from a human donor with aplastic anemia.

CDR3 DNA: TGTGCCACCAGCAGACCTGGGGGGGGGCAAGAGACCCAGTACTTC. This sequence encodes CATSRPGGGQETQYF. The chain uses TRBV15 and TRBJ2-5; 7 nucleotides agree with TRBD2. CDR3 length: 15 residues. The V segment lost 2 bases and the J segment 2 bases; nucleotides outside the gene matches: 5. Germline V gives CDR1 LNHNV, CDR2 YYDKDF (reference sequence).